Listed below are T cell receptor beta chains from one sample, sequenced in a study of T cells after posttransplantation cyclophosphamide. Sequenced by immunoSEQ multiplex PCR; TCRdb stores in-frame clones only, minus some. The profile covers 14,000 or so clones, none occurring a single time. Specimen: PBMCs, collected approximately 1,200 days after allogeneic stem cell transplant with posttransplant cyclophosphamide. The receptors stem from a female patient aged 40-50 years who received an allogeneic stem cell transplant from a related donor, was CMV-positive, and had no GVHD. Some T cells could come from the graft donor. Each CDR3 is given with its conserved first and last residue. A D gene is named only where the DNA matches it firmly. Clone size is given for some rows only: seen once, a few or many times, or a class if the clone is expanded.

v_call	clone_size	d_call	j_call	cdr3_nt	cdr3_aa
TRBV6-5	many	NA	TRBJ2-2	TGTGCCAGCAGTTACTCGAATCGGCGGGCCGGGGAGCTGTTTTTT	CASSYSNRRAGELFF
TRBV10-3	many	TRBD1	TRBJ1-1	TGTGCCATCAGCCCGGACAGGAGCACTGAAGCTTTCTTT	CAISPDRSTEAFF
TRBV19	medium-sized	NA	TRBJ1-5	TGTGCCAGTTGGGCTCCTGGGCTTACTCAGCCCCAGCATTTT	CASWAPGLTQPQHF
TRBV4-1	NA	NA	TRBJ1-2	TGCGCCAGCAGTCCAGGGGTTCATGGCTACACCTTC	CASSPGVHGYTF
TRBV19	few	NA	TRBJ2-3	TGTGCCAGTAGTAGCGGCCACGGGAAAGATACGCAGTATTTT	CASSSGHGKDTQYF
TRBV5-6	NA	TRBD1	TRBJ2-3	TGTGCCAGCAGCTCGTCCCGGGACAGGGGCCCCACAGATACGCAGTATTTT	CASSSSRDRGPTDTQYF
TRBV28	many	NA	TRBJ2-7	TGTGCCAGCAGTTTTGGGGCTAGGTCCTACGAGCAGTACTTC	CASSFGARSYEQYF
TRBV5-1	many	NA	TRBJ2-7	TGCGCCAGCAGCTATATGGCTGGGTCGACTCCTCCGGGGTACGAGCAGTACTTC	CASSYMAGSTPPGYEQYF
TRBV27	many	NA	TRBJ1-1	TGTGCCAGCAGTTTACAGGGGATGACTGAAGCTTTCTTT	CASSLQGMTEAFF
TRBV28	NA	NA	TRBJ2-2	TGTGCCAGCAGTTTCCAGGGTACCGGGGAGCTGTTTTTT	CASSFQGTGELFF
TRBV9	NA	TRBD2	TRBJ2-1	TGTACCAGCAGCGTAGTGGCTAGCGGGGGGGGGTCCTACAATGAGCAGTTCTTC	CTSSVVASGGGSYNEQFF